A single sample gave rise to the 26 T cell receptor beta chains below, sequenced in a study of blood T cell repertoires in COVID-19. Clones were sequenced by immunoSEQ multiplex PCR, and TCRdb holds only the in-frame ones, with some missing. The sample comprises 90,000 to 150,000 clones, over 75% of which are singletons, and about 11% rests with the top ten. Sample: peripheral blood. The receptors originated from an elderly man with acute or convalescent COVID-19.

The chain joins TRBV6-5 to TRBJ1-1, with D tentatively TRBD1 (5 bases). From germline, CDR1 is MNHEY and CDR2 SVGAGI. The CDR3 is made up of 13 amino acids. The V end was cut by 6 bases, the J end by 2 bases, with 10 bases between. CDR3: CASRPDRNTEAFF. The DNA of the CDR3 is TGTGCCAGCAGGCCTGACAGAAACACTGAAGCTTTCTTT.

The chain employs TRBV3-1 (or the pseudogene TRBV3-2) and TRBJ2-2; 7 nucleotides agree with TRBD1. This CDR3 has 14 amino acids. Germline values: CDR1 LGHDT, CDR2 YNNKEL (reference sequence). Unmatched junction bases numbered 6, after V lost 5 bases and J lost 6 bases. CDR3 sequence reads: CASSVRGRPGELFF. Written as DNA, the CDR3 is TGTGCCAGCAGCGTTAGGGGGCGCCCCGGGGAGCTGTTTTTT.

This sequence joins TRBV7-3 and TRBJ1-1; D may be TRBD1 (5 bases). The V end lost 0 bases, the J end lost 4 bases, and 18 bases lay between the germline ends. The CDR3 spans 17 residues. Germline V gene data show CDR1 as SGHTA and CDR2 as FQGTGA. CDR3 DNA sequence: TGTGCCAGCAGCTTAACGGCCGGGACGGCCGGGAGCACTGAAGCTTTCTTT. The encoded protein is CASSLTAGTAGSTEAFF.

The V gene is TRBV5-1, the J gene TRBJ2-2; 9 bases fit TRBD2. Germline V CDR1 and CDR2: SGHRS, YFSETQ. The CDR3 totals 19 residues. The V and J ends lost 0 bases and 4 bases, in that order; junction bases with no gene match: 13. In DNA form, the CDR3 reads TGCGCCAGCAGCTTGGCTAGCGGGACCACTATCGGAGGCACCGGGGAGCTGTTTTTT. This gives the protein CASSLASGTTIGGTGELFF.

The chain employs TRBV7-9 and TRBJ1-1; D not resolved. The germline gives CDR1 SEHNR, CDR2 FQNEAQ (reference sequence). CDR3 size: 15 residues. The V and J ends lost 1 base and 3 bases respectively, with 12 bases between them. The CDR3 is CASSLGRWEDTEAFF. Written as DNA, the CDR3 is TGTGCCAGCAGCTTAGGTCGATGGGAGGACACTGAAGCTTTCTTT.

The chain uses TRBV5-6 and TRBJ2-3; perhaps TRBD2 as D (5 bases). This CDR3 is built from 16 residues. Germline V gene lookup returns CDR1 SGHDT and CDR2 YYEEEE. Deletions cut 2 bases from V and 3 bases from J, with 16 bases between. CDR3 DNA: TGTGCCAGCAGCTTACGGACTGTGGGTTATACAGATACGCAGTATTTT. This sequence encodes CASSLRTVGYTDTQYF.

CDR3 nucleotide sequence: TGTGCCAGCAGTCTACTAGCGGGAGGCTACAATGAGCAGTTCTTC. Residues: CASSLLAGGYNEQFF. This rearrangement joins TRBV7-3 to TRBJ2-1; TRBD2 matches 12 bases. Germline V lookup: CDR1 SGHTA, CDR2 FQGTGA. This CDR3 is 15 amino acids long. J was trimmed by 3 bases and V by 6 bases; bases with no gene match: 3.

The chain has TRBV20-1 and TRBJ2-5; weak D call: TRBD1 (5 bases). In germline, CDR1 is DFQATT, CDR2 SNEGSKA (reference sequence). Trimming took 3 bases from V and 1 from J, leaving 9 bases between them. This CDR3 region has 13 residues. CDR3 nucleotide sequence: TGCAGTGCTAGTCTACAGGTCCAAGAGACCCAGTACTTC. Protein product: CSASLQVQETQYF.

The chain links TRBV10-1 to TRBJ1-1; a weak D match, TRBD1 (5 bases). This CDR3 spans 18 amino acids. V lost 7 bases and J lost 0, with 24 bases in between. Germline CDR1 and CDR2: WNHNN and SYGVQD (reference sequence). As DNA, the CDR3 is TGCGCCAGCACCCTACGACCCGGCAGGGTTCTTTTGAACACTGAAGCTTTCTTT. Protein sequence: CASTLRPGRVLLNTEAFF.

The chain combines TRBV27 with TRBJ1-1; D is perhaps TRBD1 (5 bases). V dropped 1 base and J dropped 8 bases, with 8 bases sitting between them. There are 12 residues in the CDR3. Germline lookup yields CDR1 MNHEY and CDR2 SMNVEV (reference sequence). The CDR3: CASSLYAGEAFF. CDR3 nucleotides: TGTGCCAGCAGTTTATATGCAGGGGAAGCTTTCTTT.

CDR3 sequence: CASRPSSGGSYNEQFF. CDR3 in DNA: TGCGCCAGCAGGCCCAGTTCCGGGGGCTCCTACAATGAGCAGTTCTTC. This chain joins TRBV5-1 and TRBJ2-1; maybe TRBD2 (6 bases). Germline V gene data show CDR1 as SGHRS and CDR2 as YFSETQ. Trimming removed 5 bases from V and 0 bases from J, with 15 bases in between. The CDR3 sequence is 16 residues long.

The count of this clone is one. V and J are TRBV29-1 and TRBJ2-2, with D maybe TRBD1 (5 bases). Trimming removed 7 bases from V and 0 bases from J, with 12 bases in between. This CDR3 is built from 14 residues. Per germline, CDR1 SQVTM and CDR2 ANQGSEA. The CDR3 spells CSAMTESNTGELFF. In DNA form, the CDR3 reads TGCAGCGCCATGACAGAATCGAACACCGGGGAGCTGTTTTTT.

The rearrangement links TRBV4-2 to TRBJ2-3; 13 nucleotides agree with TRBD2. CDR1 is LGHNA and CDR2 is YNFKEQ in the germline V gene. The CDR3 covers 18 residues. The V gene end was trimmed by 4 bases and the J gene end by 3 bases; junction bases not matched to a gene: 10. Here the CDR3 DNA reads TGTGCCAGCAGCCCAGAACCGGGACTAGCGGGGAATACAGATACGCAGTATTTT. It specifies CASSPEPGLAGNTDTQYF.

The chain couples TRBV5-6 to TRBJ1-1; D is ambiguous. CDR1 and CDR2 from the germline V gene are SGHDT and YYEEEE. The CDR3 is 12 residues long. V gave up 4 bases and J gave up 11 bases, with 15 bases separating them. CDR3 DNA: TGTGCCAGCAGCCAAAGGAGTTTCGTGGCTTTCTTT. Encoded protein: CASSQRSFVAFF.

The rearrangement links TRBV4-1 to TRBJ2-2; 10 bases match TRBD2. With V trimmed by 0 bases and J by 0 bases, 7 bases remained unmatched. The CDR3 is made up of 19 amino acids. The germline V gene has CDR1 MGHRA and CDR2 YSYEKL. This CDR3 is CASSQDPLAGAANTGELFF. The CDR3 coding sequence is TGCGCCAGCAGCCAAGATCCCCTAGCGGGGGCCGCGAACACCGGGGAGCTGTTTTTT.

The CDR3 reads CAISDQNNYGYTF. DNA for the CDR3: TGTGCCATCAGTGATCAAAATAACTATGGCTACACCTTC. The rearrangement links TRBV10-3 to TRBJ1-2; no definite D call. Germline CDR1 reads ENHRY; CDR2 reads SYGVKD. The CDR3 sequence is 13 residues long. V gave up 3 bases and J gave up 1 base, with 6 bases separating them.

V is TRBV28 and J is TRBJ1-5, with unresolved D. CDR3 length: 18 residues. V was trimmed by 2 bases and J by 1 base, leaving 18 bases between them. In germline, CDR1 is MDHEN, CDR2 SYDVKM. The CDR3 DNA is TGTGCCAGCAGTTTAGCCCCATCCTGGCGCGGGAGCAATCAGCCCCAGCATTTT. Amino acid sequence: CASSLAPSWRGSNQPQHF. Combining the CDR3 with reference TRBV28 and TRBJ1-5 gives the whole variable domain DVKVTQSSRYLVKRTGEKVFLECVQDMDHENMFWYRQDPGLGLRLIYFSYDVKMKEKGDIPEGYSVSREKKERFSLILESASTNQTSMYLCASSLAPSWRGSNQPQHFGDGTRLSIL.

The chain uses TRBV5-4 and TRBJ2-1; D may be TRBD2 (5 bases). In germline, CDR1 is SGHNT, CDR2 YYREEE (reference sequence). Trimming took off 0 bases at V and 5 bases at J, with 6 bases between the two ends. This CDR3 has 13 residues. CDR3 loop: CASSLALDNEQFF. The CDR3 nucleotides read TGTGCCAGCAGCTTGGCACTAGACAATGAGCAGTTCTTC.

The V gene is TRBV3-1 (or the pseudogene TRBV3-2), the J gene TRBJ2-2; no reliable D call. The CDR3 has 13 residues. CDR1 is LGHDT and CDR2 is YNNKEL in the germline V gene (reference sequence). V was pared by 1 base and J by 11 bases, with 11 bases between. CDR3 nucleotide sequence: TGTGCCAGCAGCCAAGGCTCGCAAAGCGAGCTGTTTTTT. This sequence encodes CASSQGSQSELFF.

The chain combines TRBV27 with TRBJ2-7; weak D call: TRBD2 (6 bases). This CDR3 has 16 residues. V lost 2 bases, J lost 3 bases, and 17 bases lay in between. The germline V gene encodes CDR1 MNHEY and CDR2 SMNVEV (reference sequence). CDR3 sequence reads: CASSLEWGGRNYEQYF. DNA for the CDR3: TGTGCCAGCAGTTTAGAGTGGGGAGGTAGGAACTACGAGCAGTACTTC.

This chain connects TRBV5-1 to TRBJ1-2; 12 nucleotides align to TRBD1. V lost 3 bases to trimming and J lost 7 bases; unmatched junction nucleotides: 4. This CDR3 spans 14 amino acids. Germline V gene lookup returns CDR1 SGHRS and CDR2 YFSETQ. CDR3 residues: CASSSGQGASGYTF. As DNA, the CDR3 is TGCGCCAGCAGCTCGGGACAGGGGGCGAGTGGCTACACCTTC.

This clone has just one count. The chain joins TRBV28 to TRBJ2-2; 8 bases fit TRBD1. The length of the CDR3 is 17 residues. Germline V gene sequence: CDR1 MDHEN, CDR2 SYDVKM. The ends lost 4 bases at V and 1 base at J; junction bases unmatched: 8. The CDR3 spells CASSSGGQGLNTGELFF. The CDR3 region has the DNA TGTGCCAGCAGTTCGGGCGGACAGGGATTGAACACCGGGGAGCTGTTTTTT. Filled out from reference TRBV28 and TRBJ2-2, the complete variable domain reads DVKVTQSSRYLVKRTGEKVFLECVQDMDHENMFWYRQDPGLGLRLIYFSYDVKMKEKGDIPEGYSVSREKKERFSLILESASTNQTSMYLCASSSGGQGLNTGELFFGEGSRLTVL.

The chain employs TRBV7-2 and TRBJ2-7; D gene ambiguous. V was clipped by 0 bases and J by 2 bases, with 8 bases between them. Germline V gene data show CDR1 as SGHTA and CDR2 as FQGNSA. The CDR3 spans 14 residues. CDR3 in amino acids: CASSLAGVAYEQYF. The DNA of the CDR3 is TGTGCCAGCAGCTTAGCGGGCGTTGCCTACGAGCAGTACTTC.

The gene calls are TRBV2 and TRBJ2-5; D perhaps matches TRBD2 (7 bases). The CDR3 runs to 15 residues. In germline, CDR1 is SNHLY, CDR2 FYNNEI. With 1 base removed from V and 1 base from J, the gap between germline ends came to 10 bases. In DNA form, the CDR3 reads TGTGCCAGCAGTGAAGGCGGGGGCTTCCAAGAGACCCAGTACTTC. It specifies CASSEGGGFQETQYF.

This clone was seen only once. The V gene is TRBV7-8, the J gene TRBJ1-1; TRBD1 matches at 8 bases. V dropped 2 bases and J dropped 2; count of bases not matched to a gene: 10. This CDR3 region has 17 residues. CDR1 is SGHVS and CDR2 is FQNEAQ in the germline V gene. The CDR3 is CASSLRGQGGVNTEAFF. The CDR3 region has the DNA TGTGCCAGCAGCTTAAGAGGACAGGGCGGCGTCAACACTGAAGCTTTCTTT.

V gene TRBV29-1 combines with J gene TRBJ1-5, with D perhaps matching TRBD1 (6 bases). CDR3 size: 13 residues. CDR1 and CDR2 from the germline V gene are SQVTM and ANQGSEA. Deletions cut 4 bases from V and 2 bases from J, with 9 bases between. Written as DNA, the CDR3 is TGCAGCGTTGGCGAGGGGGGCAATCAGCCCCAGCATTTT. Protein product: CSVGEGGNQPQHF.